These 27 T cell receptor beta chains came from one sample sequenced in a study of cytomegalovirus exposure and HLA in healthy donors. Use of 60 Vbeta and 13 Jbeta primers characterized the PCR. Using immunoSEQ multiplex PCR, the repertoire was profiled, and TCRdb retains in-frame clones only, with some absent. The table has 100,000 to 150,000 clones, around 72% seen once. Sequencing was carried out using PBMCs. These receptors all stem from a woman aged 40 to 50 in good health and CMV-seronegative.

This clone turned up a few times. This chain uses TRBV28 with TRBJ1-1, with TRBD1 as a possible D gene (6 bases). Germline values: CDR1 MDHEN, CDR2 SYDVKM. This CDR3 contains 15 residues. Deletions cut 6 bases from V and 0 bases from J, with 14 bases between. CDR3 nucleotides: TGTGCCAGCAGCTCAACAGGGATCATGAACACTGAAGCTTTCTTT. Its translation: CASSSTGIMNTEAFF.

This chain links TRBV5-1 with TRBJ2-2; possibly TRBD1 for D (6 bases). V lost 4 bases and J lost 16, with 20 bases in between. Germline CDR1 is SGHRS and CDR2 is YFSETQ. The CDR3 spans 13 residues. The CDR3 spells CASSQGPNEYPFF. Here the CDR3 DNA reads TGCGCCAGCAGCCAGGGGCCCAACGAGTATCCGTTTTTT. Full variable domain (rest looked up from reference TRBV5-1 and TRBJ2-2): KAGVTQTPRYLIKTRGQQVTLSCSPISGHRSVSWYQQTPGQGLQFLFEYFSETQRNKGNFPGRFSGRQFSNSRSEMNVSTLELGDSALYLCASSQGPNEYPFFGEGSRLTVL.

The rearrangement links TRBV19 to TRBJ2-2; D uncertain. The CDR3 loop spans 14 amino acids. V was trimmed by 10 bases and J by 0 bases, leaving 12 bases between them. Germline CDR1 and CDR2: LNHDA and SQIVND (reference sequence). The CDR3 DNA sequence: TGTGCCACCCGGGTTGGCGCGAACACCGGGGAGCTGTTTTTT. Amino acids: CATRVGANTGELFF. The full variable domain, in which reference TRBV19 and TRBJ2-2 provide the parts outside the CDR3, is DGGITQSPKYLFRKEGQNVTLSCEQNLNHDAMYWYRQDPGQGLRLIYYSQIVNDFQKGDIAEGYSVSREKKESFPLTVTSAQKNPTAFYLCATRVGANTGELFFGEGSRLTVL.

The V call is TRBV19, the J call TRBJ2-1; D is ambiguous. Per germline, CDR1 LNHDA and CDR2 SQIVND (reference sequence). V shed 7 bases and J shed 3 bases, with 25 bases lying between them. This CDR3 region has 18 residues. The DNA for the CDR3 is TGTGCCAGTACCTCACTCGCCCCCTCGGAGAAAGGCTACAATGAGCAGTTCTTC. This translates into CASTSLAPSEKGYNEQFF.

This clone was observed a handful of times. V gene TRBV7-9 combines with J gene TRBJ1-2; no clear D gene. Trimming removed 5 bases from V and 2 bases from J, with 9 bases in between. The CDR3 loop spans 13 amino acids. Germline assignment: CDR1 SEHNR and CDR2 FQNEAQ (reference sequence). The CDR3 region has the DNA TGTGCCAGCAGCCCCGAACTCAACTATGGCTACACCTTC. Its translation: CASSPELNYGYTF.

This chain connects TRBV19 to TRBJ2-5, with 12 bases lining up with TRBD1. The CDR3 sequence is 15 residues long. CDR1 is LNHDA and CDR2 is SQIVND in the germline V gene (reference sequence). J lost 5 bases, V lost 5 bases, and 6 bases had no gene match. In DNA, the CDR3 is TGTGCCAGTAGTTCAGGGACAGGGGGCTTTGAGACCCAGTACTTC. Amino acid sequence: CASSSGTGGFETQYF. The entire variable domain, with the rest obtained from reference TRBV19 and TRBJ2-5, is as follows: DGGITQSPKYLFRKEGQNVTLSCEQNLNHDAMYWYRQDPGQGLRLIYYSQIVNDFQKGDIAEGYSVSREKKESFPLTVTSAQKNPTAFYLCASSSGTGGFETQYFGPGTRLLVL.

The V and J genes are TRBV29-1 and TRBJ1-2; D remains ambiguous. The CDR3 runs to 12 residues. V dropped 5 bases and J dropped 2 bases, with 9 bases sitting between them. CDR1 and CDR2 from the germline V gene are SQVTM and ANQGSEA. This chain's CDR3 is CSVTRGNYGYTF. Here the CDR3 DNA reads TGCAGCGTTACTCGGGGAAACTATGGCTACACCTTC. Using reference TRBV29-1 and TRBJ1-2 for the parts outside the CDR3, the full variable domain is SAVISQKPSRDICQRGTSLTIQCQVDSQVTMMFWYRQQPGQSLTLIATANQGSEATYESGFVIDKFPISRPNLTFSTLTVSNMSPEDSSIYLCSVTRGNYGYTFGSGTRLTVV.

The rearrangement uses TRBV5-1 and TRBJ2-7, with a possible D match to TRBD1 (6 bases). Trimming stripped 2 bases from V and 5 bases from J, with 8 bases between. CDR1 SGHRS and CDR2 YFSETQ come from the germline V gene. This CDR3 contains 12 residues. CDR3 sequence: CASSFTGNEQYF. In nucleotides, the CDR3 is TGCGCCAGCAGCTTCACAGGGAACGAGCAGTACTTC.

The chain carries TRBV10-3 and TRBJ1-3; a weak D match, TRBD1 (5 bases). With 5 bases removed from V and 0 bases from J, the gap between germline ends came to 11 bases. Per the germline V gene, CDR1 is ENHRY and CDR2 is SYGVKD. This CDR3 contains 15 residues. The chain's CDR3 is CAISNSGFSGNTIYF. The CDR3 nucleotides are TGTGCCATCAGTAACTCAGGGTTCTCTGGAAACACCATATATTTT.

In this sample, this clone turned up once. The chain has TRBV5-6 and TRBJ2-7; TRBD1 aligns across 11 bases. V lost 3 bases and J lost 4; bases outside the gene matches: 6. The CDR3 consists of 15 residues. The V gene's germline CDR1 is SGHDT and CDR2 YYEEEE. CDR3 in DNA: TGTGCCAGCAGCTGGGGGGACAGGGGGTATTACGAGCAGTACTTC. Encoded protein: CASSWGDRGYYEQYF.

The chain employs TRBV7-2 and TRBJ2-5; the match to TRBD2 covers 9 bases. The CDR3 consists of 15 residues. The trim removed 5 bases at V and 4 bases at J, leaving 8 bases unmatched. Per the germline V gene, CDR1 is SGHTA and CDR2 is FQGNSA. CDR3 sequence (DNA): TGTGCCAGCAGCCCGGGAGAGCGGGGGGTAGAGACCCAGTACTTC. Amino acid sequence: CASSPGERGVETQYF.

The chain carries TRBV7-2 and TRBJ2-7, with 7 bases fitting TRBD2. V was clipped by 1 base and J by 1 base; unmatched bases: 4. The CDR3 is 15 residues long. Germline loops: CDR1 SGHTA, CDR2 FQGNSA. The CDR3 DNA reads TGTGCCAGCAGCTTAGATCCTAGCGGTTCCTACGAGCAGTACTTC. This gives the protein CASSLDPSGSYEQYF.

CDR3 sequence (DNA): TGTGCCAGCAGTTTAGACCGGGACAGGGAGTTCCACGAGCAGTACTTC. It codes for CASSLDRDREFHEQYF. J is TRBJ2-5 and V is TRBV28; the match to TRBD1 covers 9 bases. The DNA end is more similar to TRBJ2-7, so the J call may be wrong. CDR3 length: 16 amino acids. Germline V gene data show CDR1 as MDHEN and CDR2 as SYDVKM.

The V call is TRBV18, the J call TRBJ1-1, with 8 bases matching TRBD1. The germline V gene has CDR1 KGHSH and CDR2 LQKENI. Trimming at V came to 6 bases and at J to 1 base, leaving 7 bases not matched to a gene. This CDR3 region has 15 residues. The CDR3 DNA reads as TGTGCCAGCTCCCTCGGGACAGGAGGGAACACTGAAGCTTTCTTT. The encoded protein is CASSLGTGGNTEAFF.

CDR3: CAWSVRGQGEQFF. The CDR3 nucleotides read TGTGCCTGGAGTGTCAGGGGGCAGGGTGAGCAGTTCTTC. The chain combines TRBV30 with TRBJ2-1, with 8 bases identical to TRBD1. The CDR3 is made up of 13 amino acids. The germline V gene encodes CDR1 GTSNPN and CDR2 SVGIG (reference sequence). V gave up 0 bases and J gave up 9 bases; unmatched junction bases: 4.

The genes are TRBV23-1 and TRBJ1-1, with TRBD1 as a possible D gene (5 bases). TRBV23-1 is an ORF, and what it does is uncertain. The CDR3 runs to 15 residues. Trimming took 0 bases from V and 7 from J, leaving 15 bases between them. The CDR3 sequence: CASSQSAQGKVEAFF. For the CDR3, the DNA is TGCGCCAGCAGTCAATCAGCCCAGGGTAAGGTTGAAGCTTTCTTT.

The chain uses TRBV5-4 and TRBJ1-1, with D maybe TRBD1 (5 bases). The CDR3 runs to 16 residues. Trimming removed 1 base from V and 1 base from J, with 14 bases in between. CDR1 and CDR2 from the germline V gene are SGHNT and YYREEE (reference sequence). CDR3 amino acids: CASSLSWGRQNTEAFF. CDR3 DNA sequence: TGTGCCAGCAGCTTGTCGTGGGGCAGGCAGAACACTGAAGCTTTCTTT.

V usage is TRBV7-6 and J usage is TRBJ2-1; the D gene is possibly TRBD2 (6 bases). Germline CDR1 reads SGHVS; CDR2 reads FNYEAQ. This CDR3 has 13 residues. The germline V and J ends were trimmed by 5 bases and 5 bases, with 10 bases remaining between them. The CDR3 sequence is CASSPRLDNEQFF. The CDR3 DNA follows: TGTGCCAGCAGCCCCCGACTAGACAATGAGCAGTTCTTC.

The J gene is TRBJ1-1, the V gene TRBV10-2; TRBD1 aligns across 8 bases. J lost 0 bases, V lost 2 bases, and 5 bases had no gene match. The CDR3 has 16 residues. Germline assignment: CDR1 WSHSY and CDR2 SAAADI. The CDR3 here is CASSEVRTGLNTEAFF. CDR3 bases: TGCGCCAGCAGTGAGGTGCGGACAGGGCTGAACACTGAAGCTTTCTTT.

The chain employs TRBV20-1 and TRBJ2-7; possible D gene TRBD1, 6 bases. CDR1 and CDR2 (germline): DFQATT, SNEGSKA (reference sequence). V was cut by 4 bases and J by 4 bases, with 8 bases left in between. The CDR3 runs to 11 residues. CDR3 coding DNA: TGCAGTGCTACGGACAGATACGAGCAGTACTTC. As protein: CSATDRYEQYF.

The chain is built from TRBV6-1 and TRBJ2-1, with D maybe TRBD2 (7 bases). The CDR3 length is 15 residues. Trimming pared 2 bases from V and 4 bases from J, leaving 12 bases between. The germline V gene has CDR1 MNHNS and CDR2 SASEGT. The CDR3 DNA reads TGTGCCAGCAGTGAAACGGGGGGCCATTACAATGAGCAGTTCTTC. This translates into CASSETGGHYNEQFF.

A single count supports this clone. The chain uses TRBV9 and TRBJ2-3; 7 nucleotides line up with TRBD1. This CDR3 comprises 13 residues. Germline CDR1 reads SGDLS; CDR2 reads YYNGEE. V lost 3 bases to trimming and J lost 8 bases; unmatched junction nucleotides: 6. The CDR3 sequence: CASSATGAGTQYF. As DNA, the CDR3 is TGTGCCAGCAGCGCCACAGGGGCGGGTACGCAGTATTTT.

The CDR3 DNA reads as TGTGCCAGCAGCTTAGCCAGATCGAACTCTGGAAACACCATATATTTT. This sequence encodes CASSLARSNSGNTIYF. The chain is built from TRBV7-9 and TRBJ1-3; D is ambiguous. This CDR3 is built from 16 residues. Germline V lookup: CDR1 SEHNR, CDR2 FQNEAQ (reference sequence). The V end lost 0 bases, the J end lost 0 bases, and 9 bases lay between the germline ends.

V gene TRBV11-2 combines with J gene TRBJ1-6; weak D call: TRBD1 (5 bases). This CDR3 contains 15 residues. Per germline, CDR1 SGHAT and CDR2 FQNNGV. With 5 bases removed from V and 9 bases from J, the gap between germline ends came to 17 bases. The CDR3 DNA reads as TGTGCCAGCAGCCGGGAGGGGATGACCGGTTCACCCCTCCACTTT. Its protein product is CASSREGMTGSPLHF. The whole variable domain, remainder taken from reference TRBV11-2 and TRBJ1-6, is EAGVAQSPRYKIIEKRQSVAFWCNPISGHATLYWYQQILGQGPKLLIQFQNNGVVDDSQLPKDRFSAERLKGVDSTLKIQPAKLEDSAVYLCASSREGMTGSPLHFGNGTRLTVT.

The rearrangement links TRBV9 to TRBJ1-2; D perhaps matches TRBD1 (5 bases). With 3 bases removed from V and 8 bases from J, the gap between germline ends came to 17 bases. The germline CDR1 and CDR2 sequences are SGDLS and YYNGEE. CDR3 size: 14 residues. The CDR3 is CASSGRDSIRGYTF. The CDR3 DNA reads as TGTGCCAGCAGCGGAAGGGACTCCATCAGGGGCTACACCTTC.

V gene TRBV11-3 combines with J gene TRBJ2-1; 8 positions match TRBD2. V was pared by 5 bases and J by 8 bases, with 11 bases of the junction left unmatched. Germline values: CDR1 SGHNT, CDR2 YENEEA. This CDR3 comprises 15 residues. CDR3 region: CASSPGLAGPDEQFF. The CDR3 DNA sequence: TGTGCCAGCAGCCCCGGACTAGCAGGTCCCGATGAGCAGTTCTTC.

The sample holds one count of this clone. As DNA, the CDR3 is TGTGCCAGCTCACAAGGAGATCCCGGAGATACGCAGTATTTT. Encoded protein: CASSQGDPGDTQYF. The rearrangement links TRBV18 to TRBJ2-3; D remains ambiguous. The V gene lost 4 bases and the J gene lost 5 bases, with 13 bases spanning the gap. The CDR3 spans 14 residues. From germline, CDR1 is KGHSH and CDR2 LQKENI.